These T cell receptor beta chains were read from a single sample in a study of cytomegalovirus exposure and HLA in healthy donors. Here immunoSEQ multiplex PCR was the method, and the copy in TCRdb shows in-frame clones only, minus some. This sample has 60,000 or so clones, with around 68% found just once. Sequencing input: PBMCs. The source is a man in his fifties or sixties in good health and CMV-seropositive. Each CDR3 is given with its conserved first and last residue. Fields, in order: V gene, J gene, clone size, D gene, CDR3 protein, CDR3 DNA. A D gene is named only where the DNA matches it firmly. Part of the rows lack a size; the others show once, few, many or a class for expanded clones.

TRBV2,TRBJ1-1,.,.,CASSAQRGTEAFF,TGTGCCAGCAGTGCACAAAGGGGCACTGAAGCTTTCTTT
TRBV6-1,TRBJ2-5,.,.,CASSEAGSWETQYF,TGTGCCAGCAGTGAAGCTGGCAGTTGGGAGACCCAGTACTTC
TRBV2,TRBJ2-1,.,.,CASRQVAYNEQFF,TGTGCCAGCAGGCAGGTTGCCTACAATGAGCAGTTCTTC
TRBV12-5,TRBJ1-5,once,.,CASGPSQSPSHF,TGTGCTAGTGGTCCCTCTCAAAGCCCCTCACATTTT
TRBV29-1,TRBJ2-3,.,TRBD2,CSVMGSGGWTDTQYF,TGCAGCGTTATGGGTAGCGGGGGGTGGACAGATACGCAGTATTTT
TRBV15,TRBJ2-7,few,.,CATSRVPTYEQYF,TGTGCCACCAGCAGAGTCCCCACCTACGAGCAGTACTTC
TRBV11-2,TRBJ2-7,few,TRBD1,CASSLHGQGIPEQYF,TGTGCCAGCAGCTTACACGGACAGGGTATCCCCGAGCAGTACTTC
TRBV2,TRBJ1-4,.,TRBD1,CASKLLGQGGEKLFF,TGTGCCAGCAAACTCCTGGGACAGGGTGGTGAAAAACTGTTTTTT
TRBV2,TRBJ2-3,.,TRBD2,CASSDGTSGGRTLSTDTQYF,TGTGCCAGCAGTGATGGGACTAGCGGGGGGAGAACCCTTAGCACAGATACGCAGTATTTT
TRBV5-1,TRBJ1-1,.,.,CASSLWGQENTEAFF,TGCGCCAGCAGCTTGTGGGGGCAGGAGAACACTGAAGCTTTCTTT
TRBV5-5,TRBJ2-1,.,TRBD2,CASSLGTSWQFF,TGTGCCAGCAGCTTAGGGACTAGCTGGCAGTTCTTC
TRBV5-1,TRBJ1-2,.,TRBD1,CASSLARTGEDGYTF,TGCGCCAGCAGCTTGGCAAGGACAGGGGAGGATGGCTACACCTTC
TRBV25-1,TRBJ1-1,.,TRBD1,CASSSGQENTEAFF,TGTGCCAGCAGTTCGGGACAGGAGAACACTGAAGCTTTCTTT
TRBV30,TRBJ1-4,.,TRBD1,CAWSIQGAPSSEKLFF,TGTGCCTGGAGCATACAGGGGGCGCCCTCCAGCGAAAAACTGTTTTTT
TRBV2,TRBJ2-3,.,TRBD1,CASSAGQGISDTQYF,TGTGCCAGCAGTGCGGGACAGGGTATATCAGATACGCAGTATTTT
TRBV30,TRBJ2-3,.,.,CAWSGGGDTQYF,TGTGCCTGGAGCGGCGGCGGCGATACGCAGTATTTT
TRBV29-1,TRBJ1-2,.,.,CSVGAGTNYGYTF,TGCAGCGTTGGGGCAGGGACTAACTATGGCTACACCTTC
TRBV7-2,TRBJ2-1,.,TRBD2,CASSLAGGPGNEQFF,TGTGCCAGCAGCTTAGCGGGAGGGCCAGGCAATGAACAGTTCTTC
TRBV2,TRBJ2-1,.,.,CASRAGIYNEQFF,TGTGCCAGCAGGGCCGGGATTTACAATGAGCAGTTCTTC
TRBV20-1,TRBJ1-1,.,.,CSATREAITFF,TGCAGTGCCACCCGTGAGGCTATAACTTTCTTT
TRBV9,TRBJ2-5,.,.,CASSAPPRLVGGEETQYF,TGTGCCAGCAGCGCCCCCCCGAGACTAGTCGGGGGAGAAGAGACCCAGTACTTC
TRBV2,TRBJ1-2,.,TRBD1,CATGTVYGYTF,TGTGCCACCGGGACAGTTTATGGCTACACCTTC
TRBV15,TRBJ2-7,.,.,CATSRETGEQYF,TGTGCCACCAGCAGAGAGACAGGCGAGCAGTACTTC
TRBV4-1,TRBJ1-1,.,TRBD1,CASSQRAGQGNTEAFF,TGCGCCAGCAGCCAACGAGCTGGACAGGGGAACACTGAAGCTTTCTTT
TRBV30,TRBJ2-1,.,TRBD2,CAWRGTSGTSYNEQFF,TGTGCCTGGAGGGGGACTAGCGGGACATCTTACAATGAGCAGTTCTTC
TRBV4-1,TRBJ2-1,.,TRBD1,CASSQPDRGLYNEQFF,TGCGCCAGCAGCCAACCGGACAGGGGGCTCTACAATGAGCAGTTCTTC
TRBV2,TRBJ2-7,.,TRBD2,CASSERGIAGTGEQYF,TGTGCCAGCAGTGAACGCGGGATAGCGGGGACGGGCGAGCAGTACTTC
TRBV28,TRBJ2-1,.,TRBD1,CASGRTGGRHNEQFF,TGTGCCAGCGGAAGAACAGGGGGTCGGCACAATGAGCAGTTCTTC
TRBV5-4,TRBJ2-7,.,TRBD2,CASSFLAGGSYEQYF,TGTGCCAGCAGCTTTCTAGCGGGGGGTTCCTACGAGCAGTACTTC
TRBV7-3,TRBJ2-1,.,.,CASSFGRSSYNEQFF,TGTGCCAGCAGCTTTGGGCGCAGCTCCTACAATGAGCAGTTCTTC
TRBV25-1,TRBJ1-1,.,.,CASSDFPRDTEAFF,TGTGCCAGCAGTGATTTTCCTCGGGACACTGAAGCTTTCTTT
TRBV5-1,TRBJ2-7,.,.,CASSLQGYEQYF,TGCGCCAGCAGCCTGCAGGGGTACGAGCAGTACTTC
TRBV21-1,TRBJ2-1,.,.,CASSKAASHGNEQFF,TGTGCCAGCAGCAAAGCGGCTAGTCACGGCAATGAGCAGTTCTTC
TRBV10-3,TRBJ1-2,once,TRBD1,CAISQTGVDYGYTF,TGTGCCATCAGTCAAACAGGGGTTGACTATGGCTACACCTTC
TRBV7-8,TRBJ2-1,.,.,CASSSGGYGLYNEQFF,TGTGCCAGCAGCTCCGGCGGCTATGGCCTTTACAATGAGCAGTTCTTC
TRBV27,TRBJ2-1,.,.,CASTKDYHNEQFF,TGTGCCAGCACCAAGGACTACCACAATGAGCAGTTCTTC
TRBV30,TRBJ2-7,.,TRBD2,CAWSLGLAGGEQYF,TGTGCCTGGAGTTTGGGACTAGCGGGGGGCGAGCAGTACTTC
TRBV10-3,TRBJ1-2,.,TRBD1,CAGRTGINYGYTF,TGTGCCGGAAGGACAGGGATTAACTATGGCTACACCTTC
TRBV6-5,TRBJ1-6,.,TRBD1,CASSYSDRGRSSPLHF,TGTGCCAGCAGTTACTCTGACAGGGGGCGCTCTTCACCCCTCCACTTT
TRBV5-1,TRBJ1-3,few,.,CASSSSGNSGNTIYF,TGCGCCAGCAGCTCCTCCGGTAACTCTGGAAACACCATATATTTT
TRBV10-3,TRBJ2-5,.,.,CAISESGTLETQYF,TGTGCCATCAGTGAGTCAGGGACATTAGAGACCCAGTACTTC
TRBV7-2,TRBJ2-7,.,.,CASSLPRLDEQYF,TGTGCCAGCAGCTTACCCAGACTAGACGAGCAGTACTTC
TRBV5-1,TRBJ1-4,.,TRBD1,CASSTATGGGGEKLFF,TGCGCCAGCAGCACGGCTACAGGGGGCGGAGGTGAAAAACTGTTTTTT